This record looks at one T cell receptor (beta chain) sequence and its context. What it recognizes is unknown. V was cut by 2 bases and J by 2 bases, with 7 bases left in between. The CDR3 sequence is 13 residues long. CDR1 and CDR2 (germline): SGHRS, YFSETQ. The authors ran a second PCR of about 6 to 11 cycles using a sample-barcoded 5' primer and a J-beta primer mix. TCRdb analysed the 5' RACE reads with MiXCR anew, one entry per CDR3 protein. The top ten clones hold about 54% of a sample with about 400,000 distinct CDR3 sequences, more than 45% of them seen once. The sample is drawn from a study of blood T cells in healthy people across ages. Study-wide background: With template switching, about one barcoded beta molecule was captured per two T cells. Whole-study findings and limits: As age increased, TCR beta diversity per million T cells fell in a roughly linear fashion.

This receptor was taken from a man between 60 and 75 years old in good health. Source material: blood. The chain uses TRBV5-1 and TRBJ2-5; D not certain. CDR3 sequence: CASSFSGQETQYF. CDR3 sequence (DNA): TGCGCCAGCAGCTTTTCAGGACAAGAGACCCAGTACTTC.